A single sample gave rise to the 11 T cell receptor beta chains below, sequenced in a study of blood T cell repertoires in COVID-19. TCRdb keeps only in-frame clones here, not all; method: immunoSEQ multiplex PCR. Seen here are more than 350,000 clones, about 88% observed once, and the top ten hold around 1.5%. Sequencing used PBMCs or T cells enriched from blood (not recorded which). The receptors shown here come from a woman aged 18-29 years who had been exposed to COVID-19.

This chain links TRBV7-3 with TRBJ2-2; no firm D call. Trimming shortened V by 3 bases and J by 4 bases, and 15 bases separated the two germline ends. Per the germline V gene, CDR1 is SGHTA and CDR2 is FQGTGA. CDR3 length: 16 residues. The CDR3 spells CASSLKSYGFTGELFF. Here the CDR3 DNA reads TGTGCCAGCAGCTTGAAATCGTACGGGTTCACCGGGGAGCTGTTTTTT.

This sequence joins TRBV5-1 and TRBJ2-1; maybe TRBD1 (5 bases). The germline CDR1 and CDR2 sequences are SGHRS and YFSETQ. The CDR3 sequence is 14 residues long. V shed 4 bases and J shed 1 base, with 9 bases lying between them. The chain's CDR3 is CASSRGNSYNEQFF. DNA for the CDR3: TGCGCCAGCAGCAGGGGAAATTCCTACAATGAGCAGTTCTTC.

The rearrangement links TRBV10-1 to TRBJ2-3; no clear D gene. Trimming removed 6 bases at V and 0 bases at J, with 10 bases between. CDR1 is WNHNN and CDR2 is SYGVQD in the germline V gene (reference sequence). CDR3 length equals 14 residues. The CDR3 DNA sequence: TGCGCCAGCAGGGATAGCTCTAGCACAGATACGCAGTATTTT. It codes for CASRDSSSTDTQYF.

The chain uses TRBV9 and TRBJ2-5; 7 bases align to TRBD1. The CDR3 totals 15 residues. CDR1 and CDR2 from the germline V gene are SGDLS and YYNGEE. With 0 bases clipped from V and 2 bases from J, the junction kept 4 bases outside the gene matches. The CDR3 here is CASSVVGQPQETQYF. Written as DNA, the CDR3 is TGTGCCAGCAGCGTAGTGGGACAGCCGCAAGAGACCCAGTACTTC.

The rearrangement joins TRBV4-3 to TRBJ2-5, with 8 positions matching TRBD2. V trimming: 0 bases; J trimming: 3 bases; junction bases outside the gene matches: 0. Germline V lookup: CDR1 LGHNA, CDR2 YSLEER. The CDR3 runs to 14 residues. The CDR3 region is CASSQELAEETQYF. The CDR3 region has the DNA TGCGCCAGCAGCCAAGAACTAGCGGAAGAGACCCAGTACTTC.

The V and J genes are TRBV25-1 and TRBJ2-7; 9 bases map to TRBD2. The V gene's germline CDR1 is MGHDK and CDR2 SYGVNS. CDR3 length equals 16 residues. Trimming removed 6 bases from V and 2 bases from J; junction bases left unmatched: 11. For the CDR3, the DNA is TGTGCCAGCAGCCCGGGCGCGGGACTAGCAACCTACGAGCAGTACTTC. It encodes CASSPGAGLATYEQYF.

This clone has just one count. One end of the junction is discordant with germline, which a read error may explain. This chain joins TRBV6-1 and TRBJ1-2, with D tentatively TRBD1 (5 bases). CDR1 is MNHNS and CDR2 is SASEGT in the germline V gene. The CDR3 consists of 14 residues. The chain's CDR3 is CASSESGDLWLGAF. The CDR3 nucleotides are TGTGCCAGCAGTGAGTCCGGGGACTTATGGCTAGGCGCCTTC.

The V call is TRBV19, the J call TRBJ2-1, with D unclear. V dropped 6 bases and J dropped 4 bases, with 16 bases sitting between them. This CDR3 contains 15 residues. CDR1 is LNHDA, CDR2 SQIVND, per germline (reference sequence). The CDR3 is CASSPAVPLYNEQFF. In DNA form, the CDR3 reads TGTGCCAGTAGCCCCGCAGTTCCCTTATACAATGAGCAGTTCTTC.

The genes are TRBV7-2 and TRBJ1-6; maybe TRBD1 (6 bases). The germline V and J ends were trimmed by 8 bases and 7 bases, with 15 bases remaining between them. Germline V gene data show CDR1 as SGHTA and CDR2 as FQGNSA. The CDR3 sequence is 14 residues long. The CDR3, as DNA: TGTGCCAGCGGAACCGGGACATTGAATTCACCCCTCCACTTT. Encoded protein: CASGTGTLNSPLHF.

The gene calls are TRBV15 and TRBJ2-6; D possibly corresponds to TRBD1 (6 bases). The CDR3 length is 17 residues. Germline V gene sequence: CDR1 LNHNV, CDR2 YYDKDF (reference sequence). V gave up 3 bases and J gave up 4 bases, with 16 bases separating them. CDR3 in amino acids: CATSSRDTGSGANVLTF. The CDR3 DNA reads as TGTGCCACCAGCAGCCGGGACACCGGCTCCGGGGCCAACGTCCTGACTTTC. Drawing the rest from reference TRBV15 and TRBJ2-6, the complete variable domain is DAMVIQNPRYQVTQFGKPVTLSCSQTLNHNVMYWYQQKSSQAPKLLFHYYDKDFNNEADTPDNFQSRRPNTSFCFLDIRSPGLGDTAMYLCATSSRDTGSGANVLTFGAGSRLTVL.

CDR3 sequence (DNA): TGTGCCAGTAGGGACAGGGAGAATCAGCCCCAGCATTTT. Its protein product is CASRDRENQPQHF. The chain recombines TRBV19 with TRBJ1-5; 8 bases agree with TRBD1. CDR1 is LNHDA, CDR2 SQIVND, per germline (reference sequence). Losses at the gene ends were 6 bases for V and 4 bases for J; bases not matched to a gene: 2. The CDR3 is 13 amino acids.